The clone carrying this TCR beta chain showed up just a few times. PCR was performed using 60 Vbeta and 13 Jbeta primers. Clones were sequenced by immunoSEQ multiplex PCR, and TCRdb holds only the in-frame ones, with some missing. The table records some 120,000 clones, just under 75% of them present only once. This entry belongs to a study of cytomegalovirus exposure and HLA in healthy donors. The V gene lost 5 bases and the J gene lost 0 bases, with 11 bases spanning the gap. The CDR3 contains 15 residues. In germline, CDR1 is SEHNR, CDR2 FQNEAQ (reference sequence). The sequenced sample consisted of PBMCs. The chain uses TRBV7-9 and TRBJ1-3; D is unclear. The clonotype comes from a man in his sixties in good health and CMV-seropositive. The CDR3: CASSPRYNSGNTIYF. CDR3 coding DNA: TGTGCCAGCAGCCCCAGGTATAACTCTGGAAACACCATATATTTT.